The 19 T cell receptor beta chains presented below share a single source sample, sequenced in a study of cytomegalovirus exposure and HLA in healthy donors. The PCR had 60 Vbeta and 13 Jbeta primers. The method was immunoSEQ multiplex PCR; TCRdb's version includes in-frame clones alone and lacks a portion of them. The sample holds some 110,000 clones, roughly 74% seen once. The source material was PBMCs. The receptor source for this set is a man aged 35 to 55 in good health and CMV-seronegative.

V gene TRBV7-9 combines with J gene TRBJ2-2, with 7 bases that match TRBD2. CDR1 is SEHNR, CDR2 FQNEAQ, per germline (reference sequence). This CDR3 is built from 16 residues. With V trimmed by 5 bases and J by 3 bases, 9 bases remained unmatched. The CDR3 nucleotides read TGTGCCAGCAGCCCAACTAGCGTTTTGGACACCGGGGAGCTGTTTTTT. Translated: CASSPTSVLDTGELFF.

V and J are TRBV5-5 and TRBJ2-7; TRBD1 matches at 7 bases. Per germline, CDR1 SGHKS and CDR2 YYEKEE (reference sequence). The CDR3 has 15 amino acids. J lost 6 bases, V lost 0 bases, and 9 bases had no gene match. CDR3 in amino acids: CASSLGPGQTGEQYF. CDR3 in DNA: TGTGCCAGCAGCTTGGGACCGGGACAGACAGGCGAGCAGTACTTC.

The genes are TRBV19 and TRBJ1-1; 9 nucleotides line up with TRBD1. Per the germline V gene, CDR1 is LNHDA and CDR2 is SQIVND (reference sequence). The junction had 6 bases not matched to a gene; V was cut back by 6 bases and J by 4 bases. The CDR3 is 14 residues long. The CDR3 DNA follows: TGTGCCAGTAGCCAAACAGGGGGCATCACTGAAGCTTTCTTT. Translation gives CASSQTGGITEAFF.

This chain links TRBV9 with TRBJ2-3; D uncertain. Trimming pared 0 bases from V and 2 bases from J, leaving 13 bases between. The CDR3 covers 16 residues. The V gene's germline CDR1 is SGDLS and CDR2 YYNGEE. The CDR3 DNA follows: TGTGCCAGCAGCGTAGATGGCCAGGTCCTCACAGATACGCAGTATTTT. Protein product: CASSVDGQVLTDTQYF.

This clone was counted a few times. The rearrangement links TRBV7-2 to TRBJ2-1; 12 nucleotides align to TRBD2. The germline V gene has CDR1 SGHTA and CDR2 FQGNSA. This CDR3 has 16 residues. J lost 4 bases, V lost 5 bases, and 6 bases had no gene match. The CDR3 sequence: CASSQLGTSGYNEQFF. The DNA of the CDR3 is TGTGCCAGCAGCCAACTTGGGACTAGCGGGTACAATGAGCAGTTCTTC.

The chain employs TRBV28 and TRBJ2-7; the D gene is possibly TRBD1 (6 bases). V lost 6 bases and J lost 3, with 15 bases in between. The CDR3 spans 14 residues. Germline CDR1 is MDHEN and CDR2 is SYDVKM. CDR3 nucleotide sequence: TGTGCCAGCAGCATAGACAGGTGGGTCTACGAGCAGTACTTC. Protein sequence: CASSIDRWVYEQYF.

The table lists this clone with a few counts. This sequence joins TRBV7-9 and TRBJ2-1, with 7 nucleotides matching TRBD1. This CDR3 has 16 residues. V lost 5 bases, J lost 3 bases, and 10 bases stayed unmatched. Per the germline V gene, CDR1 is SEHNR and CDR2 is FQNEAQ (reference sequence). CDR3 sequence reads: CASSPRTGRHYNEQFF. The CDR3 DNA is TGTGCCAGCAGCCCAAGGACAGGACGGCACTACAATGAGCAGTTCTTC.

The chain is built from TRBV7-3 and TRBJ2-1; 9 bases fit TRBD2. The V gene's germline CDR1 is SGHTA and CDR2 FQGTGA. With 3 bases clipped from V and 7 bases from J, the junction kept 10 bases outside the gene matches. CDR3 length: 16 amino acids. The CDR3 sequence: CASSLGPGLAMNEQFF. In DNA, the CDR3 is TGTGCCAGCAGCTTGGGACCGGGACTAGCAATGAATGAGCAGTTCTTC.

The V gene is TRBV9, the J gene TRBJ2-7; 7 bases fit TRBD2. Trimming took 3 bases from V and 4 from J; bases not matched to a gene: 10. The CDR3 has 15 amino acids. The germline V gene encodes CDR1 SGDLS and CDR2 YYNGEE. The CDR3 is CASSGPAGSRYEQYF. The CDR3 DNA reads TGTGCCAGCAGCGGACCAGCGGGGAGTAGGTACGAGCAGTACTTC.

The rearrangement uses TRBV5-6 and TRBJ2-2; TRBD1 aligns across 8 bases. V gave up 3 bases and J gave up 7 bases; unmatched junction bases: 8. The CDR3 spans 15 residues. Germline V gene data show CDR1 as SGHDT and CDR2 as YYEEEE. The CDR3 DNA sequence: TGTGCCAGCAGCTCCCCCGGACAGGGCGGCGGGGAGCTGTTTTTT. It yields the protein CASSSPGQGGGELFF.

The V call is TRBV7-2, the J call TRBJ1-4; 8 nucleotides match TRBD1. The ends lost 1 base at V and 8 bases at J; junction bases unmatched: 6. CDR1 is SGHTA, CDR2 FQGNSA, per germline. The CDR3 runs to 15 residues. Here the CDR3 reads CASSLGARGLEKLFF. The CDR3 DNA follows: TGTGCCAGCAGCTTAGGGGCCAGGGGGCTAGAAAAACTGTTTTTT.

V and J are TRBV29-1 and TRBJ2-2; the D gene is possibly TRBD2 (6 bases). V lost 7 bases and J 8 bases, leaving 20 bases between the germline ends. The CDR3 has 14 amino acids. Germline CDR1 and CDR2: SQVTM and ANQGSEA. CDR3 DNA: TGCAGCGGATCCATCGGGGAGGCCCAAGGGGAGCTGTTTTTT. Its translation: CSGSIGEAQGELFF.

The V call is TRBV5-1, the J call TRBJ1-1, with 10 bases lining up with TRBD1. Germline assignment: CDR1 SGHRS and CDR2 YFSETQ. V shed 3 bases, J shed 4 bases, and the junction held 3 bases outside the gene matches. The CDR3 is made up of 14 amino acids. The CDR3 loop is CASSSDRGPTEAFF. In DNA, the CDR3 is TGCGCCAGCAGCTCCGACAGGGGGCCCACTGAAGCTTTCTTT.

The chain links TRBV27 to TRBJ1-5; 8 nucleotides agree with TRBD1. V lost 5 bases, J lost 0 bases, and 24 bases stayed unmatched. This CDR3 spans 22 amino acids. Germline lookup yields CDR1 MNHEY and CDR2 SMNVEV (reference sequence). CDR3 loop: CASSPYGRTGSRVSHSNQPQHF. The CDR3 nucleotides are TGTGCCAGCAGTCCATATGGGCGGACAGGGAGTAGGGTGAGTCATAGCAATCAGCCCCAGCATTTT.

This clone showed up just once. The J gene is TRBJ1-5, the V gene TRBV2, with 7 bases fitting TRBD1. The CDR3 loop spans 13 amino acids. Trimming cost V 8 bases and J 6 bases; bases outside gene matches: 7. Germline CDR1 and CDR2: SNHLY and FYNNEI. The chain's CDR3 is CASSDRDTQPQHF. CDR3 sequence (DNA): TGTGCCAGCTCCGACAGGGACACTCAGCCCCAGCATTTT.

The table lists this clone with a few counts. The chain recombines TRBV7-8 with TRBJ2-3, with D possibly matching TRBD1 (5 bases). The length of the CDR3 is 15 residues. CDR1 and CDR2 from the germline V gene are SGHVS and FQNEAQ. Trimming left V 3 bases short and J 2 bases short, with 12 bases between. The CDR3 DNA sequence: TGTGCCAGCAGCTTCCAGGGTGTGGCCACAGATACGCAGTATTTT. It yields the protein CASSFQGVATDTQYF.

V is TRBV4-3 and J is TRBJ2-5; weak D call: TRBD1 (7 bases). The J call may be wrong; the DNA end is better matched by TRBJ2-7. CDR1 LGHNA and CDR2 YSLEER come from the germline V gene. The CDR3 has 15 amino acids. The CDR3 bases are TGCGCCAGCAGCCAAGAGTTCAGGGGGGCCTACGAGCAGTACTTC. The encoded protein is CASSQEFRGAYEQYF.

The gene calls are TRBV10-3 and TRBJ2-4; 8 nucleotides align to TRBD2. The germline CDR1 and CDR2 sequences are ENHRY and SYGVKD. The CDR3 is made up of 15 amino acids. Trimming at V came to 0 bases and at J to 9 bases, leaving 7 bases not matched to a gene. The CDR3 DNA follows: TGTGCCATCAGTGAGTCGGAGCGGGGGCGGGGCATTCAGTACTTC. This gives the protein CAISESERGRGIQYF.

V gene TRBV11-2 combines with J gene TRBJ1-4, with 9 bases matching TRBD1. There are 15 residues in the CDR3. Losses at the gene ends were 2 bases for V and 7 bases for J; bases not matched to a gene: 5. In germline, CDR1 is SGHAT, CDR2 FQNNGV. The CDR3 loop is CASSLPGTGIEKLFF. Written as DNA, the CDR3 is TGTGCCAGCAGCTTACCAGGGACAGGGATTGAAAAACTGTTTTTT.